A selection of T cell receptor beta chains follows, all from one sample in a study of shared clonotypes between healthy human individuals. Profiling relied on immunoSEQ multiplex PCR, and the TCRdb table lists in-frame clones only, not all of them. This sample carries 1.6 million or so clones, approximately 98.5% of them seen once, and the ten largest clones take approximately 0.4%. Sequencing was carried out using naive CD4+ T cells sorted from blood. The source is a man in his thirties or forties in good health. CDR3s include the opening cysteine and the closing phenylalanine or tryptophan. A D gene is named only where the DNA matches it firmly.

v_gene: TRBV7-2; d_gene: TRBD2; j_gene: TRBJ2-2; CDR3aa: CASSLREGAGELFF; CDR3nt: TGTGCCAGCAGCCTGCGGGAGGGGGCCGGGGAGCTGTTTTTT
v_gene: TRBV5-1; d_gene: TRBD2; j_gene: TRBJ2-7; CDR3aa: CASRPRASGIYEQYF; CDR3nt: TGCGCCAGTAGACCCCGGGCTAGCGGGATCTACGAGCAGTACTTC
v_gene: TRBV7-2; d_gene: TRBD2; j_gene: TRBJ2-1; CDR3aa: CASSLGTSTPHGQFF; CDR3nt: TGTGCCAGCAGCTTAGGGACTAGCACCCCTCACGGGCAGTTCTTC
v_gene: TRBV5-4; d_gene: TRBD1; j_gene: TRBJ1-4; CDR3aa: CASSQKQTGGGEKLFF; CDR3nt: TGTGCCAGCAGCCAGAAACAAACAGGGGGAGGTGAAAAACTGTTTTTT
v_gene: TRBV19; d_gene: .; j_gene: TRBJ2-7; CDR3aa: CASSLTGGTYEQYF; CDR3nt: TGTGCCAGTAGTTTGACCGGGGGAACCTACGAGCAGTACTTC
v_gene: TRBV7-6; d_gene: TRBD2; j_gene: TRBJ2-1; CDR3aa: CASSSLKGTSGQYNEQFF; CDR3nt: TGTGCCAGCAGCTCACTAAAAGGGACTAGCGGGCAATACAATGAGCAGTTCTTC
v_gene: TRBV7-8; d_gene: TRBD2; j_gene: TRBJ2-3; CDR3aa: CASSLVSSGITDTQYF; CDR3nt: TGTGCCAGCAGCTTAGTTAGTAGCGGGATCACAGATACGCAGTATTTT
v_gene: TRBV18; d_gene: .; j_gene: TRBJ1-4; CDR3aa: CASSPDSNEKLFF; CDR3nt: TGTGCCAGCTCACCTGACAGTAATGAAAAACTGTTTTTT
v_gene: TRBV5-1; d_gene: TRBD1; j_gene: TRBJ2-3; CDR3aa: CASSWGQWPRATITDTQYF; CDR3nt: TGCGCCAGCAGCTGGGGACAGTGGCCAAGGGCGACAATCACAGATACGCAGTATTTT
v_gene: TRBV28; d_gene: .; j_gene: TRBJ1-4; CDR3aa: CASGLGVLEKLFF; CDR3nt: TGTGCCAGCGGACTGGGGGTGCTTGAAAAACTGTTTTTT